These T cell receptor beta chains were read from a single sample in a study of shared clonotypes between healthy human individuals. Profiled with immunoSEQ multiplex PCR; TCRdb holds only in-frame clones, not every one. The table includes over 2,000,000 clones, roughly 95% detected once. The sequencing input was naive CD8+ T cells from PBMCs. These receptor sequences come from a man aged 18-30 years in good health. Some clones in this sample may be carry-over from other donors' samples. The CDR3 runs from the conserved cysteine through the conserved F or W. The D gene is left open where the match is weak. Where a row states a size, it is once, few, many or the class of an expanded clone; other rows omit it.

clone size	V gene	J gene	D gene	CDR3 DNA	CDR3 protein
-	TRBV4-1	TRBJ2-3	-	TGCGCCAGCAGCCAACCCGGACGGGGCACAGATACGCAGTATTTT	CASSQPGRGTDTQYF
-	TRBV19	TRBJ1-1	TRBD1	TGTGCCAGTAGTAGAGGACAGGGGCTCACTGAAGCTTTCTTT	CASSRGQGLTEAFF
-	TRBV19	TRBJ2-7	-	TGTGCCAGTAGTGCCTCGGAGGTTAGCTCCTACGAGCAGTACTTC	CASSASEVSSYEQYF
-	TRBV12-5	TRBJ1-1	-	TGTGCTAGTGGTTACGGAAGCTACACTGAAGCTTTCTTT	CASGYGSYTEAFF
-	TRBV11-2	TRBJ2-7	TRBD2	TGTGCCAGCAGCTTAGCTAGCGGGCACAACCTGGAGCAGTACTTC	CASSLASGHNLEQYF
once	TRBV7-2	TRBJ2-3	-	TGTGCCAGCAGCTTAGATCTCGGAGATACGCAGTATTTT	CASSLDLGDTQYF
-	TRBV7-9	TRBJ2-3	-	TGTGCCAGCAGCTCGCCGTTCGACAAGGGTAGCACAGATACGCAGTATTTT	CASSSPFDKGSTDTQYF
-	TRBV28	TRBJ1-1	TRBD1	TGTGCCAGCGACCCGTATACAGGGGCGGAAGCTTTCTTT	CASDPYTGAEAFF
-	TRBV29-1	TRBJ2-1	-	TGCAGCGGTGAAGGCCGCTCCTACAATGAGCAGTTCTTC	CSGEGRSYNEQFF
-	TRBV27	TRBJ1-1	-	TGTGCCAGCAGTTTAGTAGGAGAGCGGACTGAAGCTTTCTTT	CASSLVGERTEAFF
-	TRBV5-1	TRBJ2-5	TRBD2	TGCGCCAGCAGCTTTTTCCCGGGACTAGCGGGAGGTAAGGAAGAAGAGACCCAGTACTTC	CASSFFPGLAGGKEEETQYF
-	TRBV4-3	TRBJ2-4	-	TGCGCCAGCAGCCAAGGTATTGGACTAGCCAAAAACATTCAGTACTTC	CASSQGIGLAKNIQYF
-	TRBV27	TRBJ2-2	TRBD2	TGTGCCAGCAGTTTATCTGTCGGTATGGCGGGAGGGCCTTGGTCCACCGGGGAGCTGTTTTTT	CASSLSVGMAGGPWSTGELFF
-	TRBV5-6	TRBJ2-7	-	TGTGCCAGCAGCTTGGCTGTAGGGCCCGAGGGAGAGCAGTACTTC	CASSLAVGPEGEQYF
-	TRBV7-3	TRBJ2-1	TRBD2	TGTGCCAGCAGCGTAAGACTAGCTCCCCTGGGGGATGAGCAGTTCTTC	CASSVRLAPLGDEQFF
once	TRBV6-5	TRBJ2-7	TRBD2	TGTGCCAGCAGTTACTCGGCCGCGGGAGAAGGCTACGAGCAGTACTTC	CASSYSAAGEGYEQYF
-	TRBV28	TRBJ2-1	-	TGTGCCAGCAGTTTGAATGAGCAGTTCTTC	CASSLNEQFF
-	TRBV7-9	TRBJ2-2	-	TGTGCCAGCAGCTTATCAGCAGGGCCGGTCGGGGAGCTGTTTTTT	CASSLSAGPVGELFF
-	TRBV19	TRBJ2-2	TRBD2	TGTGCCAGTAGTGGAACTAGCGGGAGCACCGGGGAGCTGTTTTTT	CASSGTSGSTGELFF
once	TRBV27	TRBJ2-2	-	TGTGCCAGCAGTTTAAGGATCAACACCGGGGAGCTGTTTTTT	CASSLRINTGELFF
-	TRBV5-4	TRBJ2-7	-	TGTGCCAGCAGCGGCAGTTGGGGAAACTCCTACGAGCAGTACTTC	CASSGSWGNSYEQYF
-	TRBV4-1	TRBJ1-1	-	TGCGCCAGCAGCCAAGCAGCATTCGGGGACACTGAAGCTTTCTTT	CASSQAAFGDTEAFF
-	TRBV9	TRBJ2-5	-	TGTGCCAGCAGCGCAAGGGAGGATTTAGCAGAGACCCAGTACTTC	CASSAREDLAETQYF
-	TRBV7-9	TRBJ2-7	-	TGTGCCAGCAGCTCCCCCAAGGCGGGAAAGAACGAGCAGTACTTC	CASSSPKAGKNEQYF
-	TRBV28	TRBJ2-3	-	TGTGCCAGCAGTTTATCGGCTAACACAGATACGCAGTATTTT	CASSLSANTDTQYF
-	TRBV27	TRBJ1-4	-	TGTGCCAGCAGTCCTCACAGGGAAACTAATGAAAAACTGTTTTTT	CASSPHRETNEKLFF
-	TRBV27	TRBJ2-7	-	TGTGCCAGCAGTTTATCGGTGGGTGGTGGGTTCAGCGAGCAGTACTTC	CASSLSVGGGFSEQYF
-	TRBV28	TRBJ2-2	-	TGTGCCAGCAGTTTAATGGGGATTAACACCGGGGAGCTGTTTTTT	CASSLMGINTGELFF
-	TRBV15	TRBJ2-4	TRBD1	TGTGCCACCAGCAGAGGACAGGGGATAGCCAAAAACATTCAGTACTTC	CATSRGQGIAKNIQYF
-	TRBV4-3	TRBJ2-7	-	TGCGCCAGCAGCCGATTCGAACAGGGTGACAACGAGCAGTACTTC	CASSRFEQGDNEQYF
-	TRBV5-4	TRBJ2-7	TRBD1	TGTGCCAGCAGCTTGGTCGTAGGACAGGGCCACGAGCAGTACTTC	CASSLVVGQGHEQYF
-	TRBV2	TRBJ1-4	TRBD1	TGTGCCAGCAGTGAAGAGACAGGGTATGAAAAACTGTTTTTT	CASSEETGYEKLFF
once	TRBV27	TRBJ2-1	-	TGTGCCAGCAGTTTATCGGGGGCTTCGGAGCAGTTCTTC	CASSLSGASEQFF
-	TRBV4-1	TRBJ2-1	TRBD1	TGCGCCAGCAGCCCCAGAGCAGGGGGCGGGCTCGTGGCCCAGTTCTTC	CASSPRAGGGLVAQFF
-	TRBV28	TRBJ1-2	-	TGTGCCAGCACCCTCTCCCGTGGGGGGGCCTACTATGGCTACACCTTC	CASTLSRGGAYYGYTF
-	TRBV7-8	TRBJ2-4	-	TGTGCCAGCAGCTCGACACTAGCCAAAAACATTCAGTACTTC	CASSSTLAKNIQYF
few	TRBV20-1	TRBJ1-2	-	TGCAGTGCTAATCAATTGGGTGGCTACACCTTC	CSANQLGGYTF
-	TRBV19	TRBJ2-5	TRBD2	TGTGCCAGTAGCGTTACAGCGGGAGGGCCGGAGACCCAGTACTTC	CASSVTAGGPETQYF
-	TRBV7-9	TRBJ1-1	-	TGTGCCAGCAGCTCAACACGGGGGCGGGGTAGAAGCACTGAAGCTTTCTTT	CASSSTRGRGRSTEAFF
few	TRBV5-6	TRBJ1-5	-	TGTGCCAGCAGCTTGGGGGACTGGCCCCAGCATTTT	CASSLGDWPQHF
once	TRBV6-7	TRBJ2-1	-	TGTGCCAGCCATTGTTTCCACGACAGCTACAATGAGCAGTTCTTC	CASHCFHDSYNEQFF
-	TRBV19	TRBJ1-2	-	TGTGCCAGTAGTATCGGACAGCCACTCTATGGCTACACCTTC	CASSIGQPLYGYTF
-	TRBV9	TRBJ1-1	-	TGTGCCAGCAGCGTAGTAGCCAGGCTGAACACTGAAGCTTTCTTT	CASSVVARLNTEAFF
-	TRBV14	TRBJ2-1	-	TGTGCCAGCAGCCAAGACTGGATGGGCCCCTACAATGAGCAGTTCTTC	CASSQDWMGPYNEQFF
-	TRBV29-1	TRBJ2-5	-	TGCAGCGTTATACGAGAGACCCAGTACTTC	CSVIRETQYF
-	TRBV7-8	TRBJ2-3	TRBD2	TGTGCCAGCAGCGGACTTAGCGGGAGGCTCGCAGATACGCAGTATTTT	CASSGLSGRLADTQYF